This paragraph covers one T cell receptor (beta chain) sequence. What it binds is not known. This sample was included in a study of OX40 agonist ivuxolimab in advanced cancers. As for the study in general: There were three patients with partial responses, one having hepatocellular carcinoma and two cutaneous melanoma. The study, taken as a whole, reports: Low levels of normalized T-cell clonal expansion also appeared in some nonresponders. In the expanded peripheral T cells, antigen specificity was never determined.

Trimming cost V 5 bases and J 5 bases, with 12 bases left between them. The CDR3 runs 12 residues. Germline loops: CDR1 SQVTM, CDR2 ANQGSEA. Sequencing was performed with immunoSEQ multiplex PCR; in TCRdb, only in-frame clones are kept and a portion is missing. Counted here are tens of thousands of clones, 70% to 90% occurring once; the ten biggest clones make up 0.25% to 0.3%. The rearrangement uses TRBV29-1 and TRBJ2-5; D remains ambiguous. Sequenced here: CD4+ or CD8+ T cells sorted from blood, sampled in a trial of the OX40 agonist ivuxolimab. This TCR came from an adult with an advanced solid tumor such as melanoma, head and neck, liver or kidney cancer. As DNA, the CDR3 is TGCAGCGTTATGATTACTCTCGAGACCCAGTACTTC. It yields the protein CSVMITLETQYF. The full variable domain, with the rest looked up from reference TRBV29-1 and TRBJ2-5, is SAVISQKPSRDICQRGTSLTIQCQVDSQVTMMFWYRQQPGQSLTLIATANQGSEATYESGFVIDKFPISRPNLTFSTLTVSNMSPEDSSIYLCSVMITLETQYFGPGTRLLVL.